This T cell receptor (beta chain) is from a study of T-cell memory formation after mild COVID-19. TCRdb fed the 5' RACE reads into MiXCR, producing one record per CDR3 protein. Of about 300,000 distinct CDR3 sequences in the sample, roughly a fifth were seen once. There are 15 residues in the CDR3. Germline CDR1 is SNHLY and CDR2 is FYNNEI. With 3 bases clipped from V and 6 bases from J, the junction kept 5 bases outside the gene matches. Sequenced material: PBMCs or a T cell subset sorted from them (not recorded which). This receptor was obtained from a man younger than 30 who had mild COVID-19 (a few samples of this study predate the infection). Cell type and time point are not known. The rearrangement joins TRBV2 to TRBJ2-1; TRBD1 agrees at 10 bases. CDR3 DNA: TGTGCCAGCAGTGAGTCAGGGACAGGGGTCAATGAGCAGTTCTTC. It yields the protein CASSESGTGVNEQFF.